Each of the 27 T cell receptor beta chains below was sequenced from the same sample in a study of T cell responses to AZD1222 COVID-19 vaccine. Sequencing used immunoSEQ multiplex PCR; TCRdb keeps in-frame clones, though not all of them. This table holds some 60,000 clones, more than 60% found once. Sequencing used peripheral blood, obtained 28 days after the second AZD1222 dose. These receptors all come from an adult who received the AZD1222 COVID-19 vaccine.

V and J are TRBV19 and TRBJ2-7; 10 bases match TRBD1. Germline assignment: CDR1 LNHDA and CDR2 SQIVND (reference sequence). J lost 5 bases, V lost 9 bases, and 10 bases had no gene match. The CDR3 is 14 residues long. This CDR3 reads CASARTGGLHEQYF. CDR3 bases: TGTGCCAGCGCACGGACAGGGGGTTTACACGAGCAGTACTTC. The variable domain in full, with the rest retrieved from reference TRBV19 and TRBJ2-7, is DGGITQSPKYLFRKEGQNVTLSCEQNLNHDAMYWYRQDPGQGLRLIYYSQIVNDFQKGDIAEGYSVSREKKESFPLTVTSAQKNPTAFYLCASARTGGLHEQYFGPGTRLTVT.

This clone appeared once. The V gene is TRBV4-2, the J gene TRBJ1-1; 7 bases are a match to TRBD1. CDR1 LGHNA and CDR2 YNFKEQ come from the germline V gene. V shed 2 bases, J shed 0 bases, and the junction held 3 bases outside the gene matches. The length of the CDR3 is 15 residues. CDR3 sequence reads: CASSQQGGMNTEAFF. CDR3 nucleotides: TGTGCCAGCAGCCAACAGGGGGGAATGAACACTGAAGCTTTCTTT.

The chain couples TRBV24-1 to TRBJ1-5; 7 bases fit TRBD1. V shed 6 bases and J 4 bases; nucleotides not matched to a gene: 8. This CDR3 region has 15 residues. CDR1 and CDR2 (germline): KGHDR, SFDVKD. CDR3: CATSPRDSPNQPQHF. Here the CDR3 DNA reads TGTGCCACCAGTCCCCGGGACAGTCCAAATCAGCCCCAGCATTTT.

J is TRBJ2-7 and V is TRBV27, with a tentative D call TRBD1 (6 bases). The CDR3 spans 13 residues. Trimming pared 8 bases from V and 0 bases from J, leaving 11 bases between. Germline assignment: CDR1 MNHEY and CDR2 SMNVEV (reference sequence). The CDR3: CASGRDNSYEQYF. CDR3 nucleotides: TGTGCCAGCGGCCGGGACAACTCCTACGAGCAGTACTTC.

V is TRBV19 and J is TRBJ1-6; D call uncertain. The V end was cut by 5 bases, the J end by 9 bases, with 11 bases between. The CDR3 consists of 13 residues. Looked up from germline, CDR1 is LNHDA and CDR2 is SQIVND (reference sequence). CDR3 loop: CASSQQPASPLHF. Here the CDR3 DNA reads TGTGCCAGTAGTCAACAGCCCGCTTCACCCCTCCACTTT.

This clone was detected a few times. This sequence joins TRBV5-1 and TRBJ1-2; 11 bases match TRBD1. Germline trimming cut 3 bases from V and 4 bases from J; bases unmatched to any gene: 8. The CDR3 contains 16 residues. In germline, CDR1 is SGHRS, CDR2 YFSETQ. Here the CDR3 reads CASSYDGQGATYGYTF. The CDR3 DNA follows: TGCGCCAGCAGCTATGATGGACAGGGGGCTACCTATGGCTACACCTTC.

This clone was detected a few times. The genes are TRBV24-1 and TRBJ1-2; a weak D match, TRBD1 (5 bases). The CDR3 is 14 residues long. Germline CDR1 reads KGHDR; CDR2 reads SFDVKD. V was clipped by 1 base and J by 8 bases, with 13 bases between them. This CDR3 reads CATSDFRQSRGYTF. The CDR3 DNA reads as TGTGCCACCAGTGATTTTAGACAGTCTCGGGGCTACACCTTC.

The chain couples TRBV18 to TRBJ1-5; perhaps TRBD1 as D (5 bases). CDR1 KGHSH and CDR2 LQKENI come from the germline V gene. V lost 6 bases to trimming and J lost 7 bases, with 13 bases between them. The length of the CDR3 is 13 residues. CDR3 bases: TGTGCCAGCTCGGCCCTCTCAGGGCAGCCCCAGCATTTT. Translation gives CASSALSGQPQHF.

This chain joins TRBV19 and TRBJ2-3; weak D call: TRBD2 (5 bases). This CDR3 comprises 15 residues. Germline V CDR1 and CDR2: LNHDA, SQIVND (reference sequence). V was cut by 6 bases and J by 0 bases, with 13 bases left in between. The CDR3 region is CASSISRGSTDTQYF. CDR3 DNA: TGTGCCAGTAGCATCTCTCGGGGTAGCACAGATACGCAGTATTTT. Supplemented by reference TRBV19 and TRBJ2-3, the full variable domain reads DGGITQSPKYLFRKEGQNVTLSCEQNLNHDAMYWYRQDPGQGLRLIYYSQIVNDFQKGDIAEGYSVSREKKESFPLTVTSAQKNPTAFYLCASSISRGSTDTQYFGPGTRLTVL.

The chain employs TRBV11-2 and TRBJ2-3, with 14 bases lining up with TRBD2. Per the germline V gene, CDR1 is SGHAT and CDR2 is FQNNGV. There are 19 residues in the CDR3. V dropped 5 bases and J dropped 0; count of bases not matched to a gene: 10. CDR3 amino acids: CASSTHGTSGGLSTDTQYF. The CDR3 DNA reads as TGTGCCAGCAGCACCCACGGGACTAGCGGGGGCCTGAGCACAGATACGCAGTATTTT.

The CDR3 reads CASSRSGGGHEQYF. CDR3 DNA: TGTGCCAGCAGTCGTAGCGGGGGCGGCCACGAGCAGTACTTC. The rearrangement joins TRBV27 to TRBJ2-7, with TRBD2 identical over 9 bases. The V and J ends lost 5 bases and 5 bases, in that order; junction bases with no gene match: 7. Looked up from germline, CDR1 is MNHEY and CDR2 is SMNVEV (reference sequence). CDR3 length: 14 amino acids.

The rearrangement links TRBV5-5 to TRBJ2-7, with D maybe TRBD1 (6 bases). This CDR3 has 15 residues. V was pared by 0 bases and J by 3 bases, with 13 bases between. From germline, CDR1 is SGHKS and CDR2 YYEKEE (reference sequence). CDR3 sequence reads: CASSLGGQGIYEQYF. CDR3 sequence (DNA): TGTGCCAGCAGCTTGGGCGGCCAGGGGATCTACGAGCAGTACTTC.

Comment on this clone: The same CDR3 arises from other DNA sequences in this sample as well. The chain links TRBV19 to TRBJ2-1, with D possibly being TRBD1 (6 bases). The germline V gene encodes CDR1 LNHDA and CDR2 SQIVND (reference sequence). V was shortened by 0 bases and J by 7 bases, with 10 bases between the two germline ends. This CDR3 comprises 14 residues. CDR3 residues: CASSIDLGGNEQFF. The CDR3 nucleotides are TGTGCCAGTAGTATAGATCTAGGGGGAAATGAGCAGTTCTTC.

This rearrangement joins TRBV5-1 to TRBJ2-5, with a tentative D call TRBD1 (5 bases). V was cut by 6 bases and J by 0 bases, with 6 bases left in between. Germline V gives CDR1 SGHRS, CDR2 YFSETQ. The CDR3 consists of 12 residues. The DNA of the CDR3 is TGCGCCAGCACGACAGACCAAGAGACCCAGTACTTC. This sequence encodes CASTTDQETQYF.

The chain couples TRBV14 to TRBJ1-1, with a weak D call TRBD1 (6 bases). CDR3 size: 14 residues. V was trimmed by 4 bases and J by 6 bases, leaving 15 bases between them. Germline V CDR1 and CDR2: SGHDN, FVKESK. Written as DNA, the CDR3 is TGTGCCAGCAGCCCCCACAGGGCAGCAGCTGAAGCTTTCTTT. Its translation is CASSPHRAAAEAFF.

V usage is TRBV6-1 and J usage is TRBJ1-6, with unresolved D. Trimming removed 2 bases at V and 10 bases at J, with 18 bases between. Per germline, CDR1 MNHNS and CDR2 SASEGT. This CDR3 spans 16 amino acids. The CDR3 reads CASSERYSGPESPLHF. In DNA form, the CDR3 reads TGTGCCAGCAGTGAAAGGTATTCAGGCCCAGAATCACCCCTCCACTTT.

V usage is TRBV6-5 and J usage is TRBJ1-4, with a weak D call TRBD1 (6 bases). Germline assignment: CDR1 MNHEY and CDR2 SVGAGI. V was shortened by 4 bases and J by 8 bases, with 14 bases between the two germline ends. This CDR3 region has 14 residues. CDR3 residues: CASSSPGEKEKLFF. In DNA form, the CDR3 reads TGTGCCAGCAGTTCTCCAGGGGAAAAGGAAAAACTGTTTTTT.

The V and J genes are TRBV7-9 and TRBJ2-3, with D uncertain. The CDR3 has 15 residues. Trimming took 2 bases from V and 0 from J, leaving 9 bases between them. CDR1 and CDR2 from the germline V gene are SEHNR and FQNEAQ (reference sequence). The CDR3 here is CASSLSDPSTDTQYF. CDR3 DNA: TGTGCCAGCAGCTTAAGTGACCCGAGCACAGATACGCAGTATTTT.

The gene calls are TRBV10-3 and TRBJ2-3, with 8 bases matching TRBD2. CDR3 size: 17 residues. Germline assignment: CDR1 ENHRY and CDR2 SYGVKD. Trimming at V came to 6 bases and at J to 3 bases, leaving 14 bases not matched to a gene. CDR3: CAIRPGRAGGRTDTQYF. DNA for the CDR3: TGTGCCATCAGACCGGGGCGGGCGGGGGGACGGACAGATACGCAGTATTTT.

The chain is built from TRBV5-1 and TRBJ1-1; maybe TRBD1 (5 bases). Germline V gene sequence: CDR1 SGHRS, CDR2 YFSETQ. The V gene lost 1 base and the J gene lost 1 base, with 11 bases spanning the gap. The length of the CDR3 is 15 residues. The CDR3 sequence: CASSLLDRGNTEAFF. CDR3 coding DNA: TGCGCCAGCAGCTTGTTAGATAGGGGGAACACTGAAGCTTTCTTT.

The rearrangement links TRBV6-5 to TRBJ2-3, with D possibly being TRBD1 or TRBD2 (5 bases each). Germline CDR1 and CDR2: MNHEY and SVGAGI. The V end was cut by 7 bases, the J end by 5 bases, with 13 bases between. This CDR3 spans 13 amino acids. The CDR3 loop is CASISRGEDTQYF. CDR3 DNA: TGTGCCAGCATCTCGAGAGGGGAAGATACGCAGTATTTT.

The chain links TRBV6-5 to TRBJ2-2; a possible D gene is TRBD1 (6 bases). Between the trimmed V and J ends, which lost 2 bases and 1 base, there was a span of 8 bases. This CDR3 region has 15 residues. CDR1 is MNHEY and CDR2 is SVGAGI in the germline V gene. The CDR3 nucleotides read TGTGCCAGCAGTTACGGGGGCGAGAACACCGGGGAGCTGTTTTTT. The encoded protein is CASSYGGENTGELFF.

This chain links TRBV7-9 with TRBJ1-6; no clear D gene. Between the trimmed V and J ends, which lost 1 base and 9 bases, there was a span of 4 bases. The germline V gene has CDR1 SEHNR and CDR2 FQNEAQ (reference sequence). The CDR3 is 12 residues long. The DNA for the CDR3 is TGTGCCAGCAGCTTAGAAGGTTCACCCCTCCACTTT. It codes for CASSLEGSPLHF.

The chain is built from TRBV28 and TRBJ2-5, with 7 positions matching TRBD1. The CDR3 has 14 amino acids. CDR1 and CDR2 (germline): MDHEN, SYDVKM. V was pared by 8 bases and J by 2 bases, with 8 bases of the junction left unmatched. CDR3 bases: TGTGCCAGCCATCCGGGACAGATGCAAGAGACCCAGTACTTC. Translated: CASHPGQMQETQYF.

CDR3 sequence (DNA): TGCAGCGTTGTTGGGGCAGTCACTGAAGCTTTCTTT. Its protein product is CSVVGAVTEAFF. The chain employs TRBV29-1 and TRBJ1-1, with D possibly matching TRBD1 (5 bases). This CDR3 spans 12 amino acids. Trimming left V 4 bases short and J 4 bases short, with 10 bases between. The germline CDR1 and CDR2 sequences are SQVTM and ANQGSEA. The entire variable domain, with the rest obtained from reference TRBV29-1 and TRBJ1-1, is as follows: SAVISQKPSRDICQRGTSLTIQCQVDSQVTMMFWYRQQPGQSLTLIATANQGSEATYESGFVIDKFPISRPNLTFSTLTVSNMSPEDSSIYLCSVVGAVTEAFFGQGTRLTVV.

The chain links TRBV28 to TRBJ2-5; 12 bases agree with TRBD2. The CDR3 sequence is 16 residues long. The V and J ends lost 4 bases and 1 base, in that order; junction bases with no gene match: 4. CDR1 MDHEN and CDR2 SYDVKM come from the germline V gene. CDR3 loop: CASSSPTSGGQETQYF. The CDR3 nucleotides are TGTGCCAGCAGTTCCCCGACTAGCGGGGGCCAAGAGACCCAGTACTTC. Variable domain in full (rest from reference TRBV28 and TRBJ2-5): DVKVTQSSRYLVKRTGEKVFLECVQDMDHENMFWYRQDPGLGLRLIYFSYDVKMKEKGDIPEGYSVSREKKERFSLILESASTNQTSMYLCASSSPTSGGQETQYFGPGTRLLVL.

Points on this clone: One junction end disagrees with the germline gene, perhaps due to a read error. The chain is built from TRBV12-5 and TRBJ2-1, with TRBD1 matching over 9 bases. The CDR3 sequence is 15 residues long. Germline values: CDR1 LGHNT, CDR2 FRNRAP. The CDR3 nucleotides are TGTGCTAGTGCTTTGACGTTGACAGGGGGCAATGAGCAGTTCTTC. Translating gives CASALTLTGGNEQFF.